The clone carrying this T cell receptor (beta chain) was seen only once. The antigen is undetermined. The source of the sample is a study of T cell repertoires in ileal Crohn's disease. Study-level findings and limits: Compared with non-smokers, active smokers at surgery showed more clonal expansions. High-frequency clones were more common in sorted CD8 than CD4 cells.

The time point was: neoterminal ileum biopsy at postoperative endoscopy, about 6 months after surgery. Libraries were prepared by immunoSEQ multiplex PCR; TCRdb keeps only in-frame clonotypes and omits some of them. The table records 9,500 to 15,000 clones, 75% to 85% of them present only once. V lost 0 bases and J 0 bases, leaving 13 bases between the germline ends. Germline CDR1 and CDR2: SGDLS and YYNGEE. The CDR3 has 17 residues. The source material was ileal tissue. The gene calls are TRBV9 and TRBJ1-3; D might be TRBD1 (5 bases). This receptor was taken from an adult with Crohn's disease. In DNA, the CDR3 is TGTGCCAGCAGCGTAGAGGGGATGGGCCTCTCTGGAAACACCATATATTTT. Translated, it gives CASSVEGMGLSGNTIYF.